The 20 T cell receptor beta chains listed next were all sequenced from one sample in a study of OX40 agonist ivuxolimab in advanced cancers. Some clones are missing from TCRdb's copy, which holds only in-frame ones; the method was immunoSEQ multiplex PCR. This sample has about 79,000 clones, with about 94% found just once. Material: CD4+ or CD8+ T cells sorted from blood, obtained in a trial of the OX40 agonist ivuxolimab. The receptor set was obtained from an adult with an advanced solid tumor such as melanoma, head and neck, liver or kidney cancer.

In DNA, the CDR3 is TGTGCCAGCAGCCCCTACGGGGATAATTCACCCCTCCACTTT. Translated, it gives CASSPYGDNSPLHF. The gene calls are TRBV9 and TRBJ1-6; D not certain. The CDR3 totals 14 residues. Trimming cost V 4 bases and J 5 bases, with 10 bases left between them. From germline, CDR1 is SGDLS and CDR2 YYNGEE.

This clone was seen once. The CDR3 region has the DNA TGTGCCAGCAGTTTACCCCCTCACATACAGGGGACGAACACTGAAGCTTTCTTT. This translates into CASSLPPHIQGTNTEAFF. The rearrangement links TRBV28 to TRBJ1-1; 7 bases align to TRBD1. The V gene end was trimmed by 2 bases and the J gene end by 1 base; junction bases not matched to a gene: 13. The CDR3 consists of 18 residues. CDR1 MDHEN and CDR2 SYDVKM come from the germline V gene. Drawing the rest from reference TRBV28 and TRBJ1-1, the complete variable domain is DVKVTQSSRYLVKRTGEKVFLECVQDMDHENMFWYRQDPGLGLRLIYFSYDVKMKEKGDIPEGYSVSREKKERFSLILESASTNQTSMYLCASSLPPHIQGTNTEAFFGQGTRLTVV.

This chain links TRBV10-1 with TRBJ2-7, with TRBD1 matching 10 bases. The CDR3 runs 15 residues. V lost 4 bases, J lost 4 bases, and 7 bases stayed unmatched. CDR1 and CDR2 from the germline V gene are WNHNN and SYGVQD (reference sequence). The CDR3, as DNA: TGCGCCAGCAGTGGGGGGACAGGGGTAAGTTACGAGCAGTACTTC. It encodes CASSGGTGVSYEQYF.

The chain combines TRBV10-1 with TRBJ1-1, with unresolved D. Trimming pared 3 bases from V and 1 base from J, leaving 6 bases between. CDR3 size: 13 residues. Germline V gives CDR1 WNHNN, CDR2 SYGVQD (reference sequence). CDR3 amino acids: CASSEKPNTEAFF. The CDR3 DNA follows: TGCGCCAGCAGTGAAAAACCGAACACTGAAGCTTTCTTT.

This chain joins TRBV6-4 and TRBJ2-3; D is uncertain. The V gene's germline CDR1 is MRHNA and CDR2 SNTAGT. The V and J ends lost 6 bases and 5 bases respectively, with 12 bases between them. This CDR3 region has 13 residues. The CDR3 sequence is CASSMSGEDTQYF. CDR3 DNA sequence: TGTGCCAGCAGCATGTCTGGGGAAGATACGCAGTATTTT.

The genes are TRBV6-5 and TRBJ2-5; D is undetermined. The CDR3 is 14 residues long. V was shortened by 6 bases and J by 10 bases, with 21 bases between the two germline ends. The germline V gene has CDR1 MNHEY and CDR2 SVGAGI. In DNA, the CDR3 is TGTGCCAGCAGCCTGCTCGACCCCCGTGATAACCAGTACTTC. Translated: CASSLLDPRDNQYF.

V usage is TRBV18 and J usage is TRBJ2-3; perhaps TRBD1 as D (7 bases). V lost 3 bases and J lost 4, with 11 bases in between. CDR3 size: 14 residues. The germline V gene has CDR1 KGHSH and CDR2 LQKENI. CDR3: CASSPRDRSDTQYF. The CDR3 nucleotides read TGTGCCAGCTCACCGCGGGACAGATCAGATACGCAGTATTTT. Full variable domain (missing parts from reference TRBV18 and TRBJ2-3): NAGVMQNPRHLVRRRGQEARLRCSPMKGHSHVYWYRQLPEEGLKFMVYLQKENIIDESGMPKERFSAEFPKEGPSILRIQQVVRGDSAAYFCASSPRDRSDTQYFGPGTRLTVL.

The CDR3 DNA is TGTGCCAGCAGCTTATCGGAGGGGAGGGGAGGCTACACCTTC. Encoded protein: CASSLSEGRGGYTF. The chain joins TRBV7-9 to TRBJ1-2; a weak D match, TRBD1 (5 bases). This CDR3 is built from 14 residues. Looked up from germline, CDR1 is SEHNR and CDR2 is FQNEAQ (reference sequence). The V end lost 2 bases, the J end lost 8 bases, and 15 bases lay between the germline ends.

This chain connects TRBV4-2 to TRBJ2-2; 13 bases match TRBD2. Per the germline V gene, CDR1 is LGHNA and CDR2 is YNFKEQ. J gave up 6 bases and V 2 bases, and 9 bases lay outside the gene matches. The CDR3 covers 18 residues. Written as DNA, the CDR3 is TGTGCCAGCAGCCAACGGACTAGCGGGAGTCAGGGCTCCGGGGAGCTGTTTTTT. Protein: CASSQRTSGSQGSGELFF.

The CDR3 region has the DNA TGTGCCAGCAGCTTAGGACAGGGGCAAGAGACCCAGTACTTC. The encoded protein is CASSLGQGQETQYF. The chain is built from TRBV5-8 and TRBJ2-5; TRBD1 agrees at 9 bases. J gave up 2 bases and V 2 bases, and 1 base lay outside the gene matches. The CDR3 covers 14 residues. Per the germline V gene, CDR1 is SGHTS and CDR2 is YDEGEE.

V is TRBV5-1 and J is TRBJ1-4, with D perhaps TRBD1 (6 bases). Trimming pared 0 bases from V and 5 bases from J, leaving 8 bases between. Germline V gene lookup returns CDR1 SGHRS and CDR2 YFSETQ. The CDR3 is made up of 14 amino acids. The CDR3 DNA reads TGCGCCAGCAGCTTGGGGCAGGGGAATGAAAAACTGTTTTTT. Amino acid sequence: CASSLGQGNEKLFF.

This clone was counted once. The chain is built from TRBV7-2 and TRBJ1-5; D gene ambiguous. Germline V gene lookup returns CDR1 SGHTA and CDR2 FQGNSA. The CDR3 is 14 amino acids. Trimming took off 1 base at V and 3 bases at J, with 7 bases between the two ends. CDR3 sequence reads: CASSLGRLNQPQHF. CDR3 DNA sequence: TGTGCCAGCAGCTTAGGCAGGCTCAATCAGCCCCAGCATTTT.

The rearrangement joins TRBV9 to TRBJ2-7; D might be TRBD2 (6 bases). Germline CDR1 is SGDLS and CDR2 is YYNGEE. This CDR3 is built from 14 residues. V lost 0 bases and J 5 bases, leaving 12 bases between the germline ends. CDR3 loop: CASSVGGGAHEQYF. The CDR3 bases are TGTGCCAGCAGCGTAGGGGGAGGAGCCCACGAGCAGTACTTC.

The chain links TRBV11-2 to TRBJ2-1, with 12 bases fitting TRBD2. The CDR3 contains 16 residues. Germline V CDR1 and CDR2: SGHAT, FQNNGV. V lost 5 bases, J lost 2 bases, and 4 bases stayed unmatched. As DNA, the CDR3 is TGTGCCAGCAGCCTTACTAGCGGGGGGACCTACAATGAGCAGTTCTTC. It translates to CASSLTSGGTYNEQFF.

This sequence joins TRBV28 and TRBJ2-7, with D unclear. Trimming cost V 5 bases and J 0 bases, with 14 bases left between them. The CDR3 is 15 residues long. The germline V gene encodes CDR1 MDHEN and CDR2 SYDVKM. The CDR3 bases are TGTGCCAGCAGTGAAGCCCGAAGGAACTCCTACGAGCAGTACTTC. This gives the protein CASSEARRNSYEQYF.

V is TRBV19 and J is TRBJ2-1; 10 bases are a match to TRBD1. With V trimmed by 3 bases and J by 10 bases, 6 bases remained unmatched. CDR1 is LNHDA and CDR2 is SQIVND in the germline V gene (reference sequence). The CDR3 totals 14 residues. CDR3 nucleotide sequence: TGTGCCAGTAGTATCAGGGACAGGGGTGTGGAGCAGTTCTTC. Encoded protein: CASSIRDRGVEQFF.

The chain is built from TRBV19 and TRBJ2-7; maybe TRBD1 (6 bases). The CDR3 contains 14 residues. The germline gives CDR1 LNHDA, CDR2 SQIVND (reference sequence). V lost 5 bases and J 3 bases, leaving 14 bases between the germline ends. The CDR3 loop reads CASSVSGHGYEQYF. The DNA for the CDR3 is TGTGCCAGTAGTGTCTCGGGACACGGCTACGAGCAGTACTTC.

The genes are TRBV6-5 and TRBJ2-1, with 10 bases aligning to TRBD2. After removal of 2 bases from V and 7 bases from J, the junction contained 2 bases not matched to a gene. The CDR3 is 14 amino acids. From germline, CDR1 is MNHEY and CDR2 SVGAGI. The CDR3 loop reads CASSYGGLANEQFF. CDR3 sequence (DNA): TGTGCCAGCAGTTACGGGGGACTAGCGAATGAGCAGTTCTTC.

The CDR3 reads CASRATKVGEQFF. For the CDR3, the DNA is TGTGCCAGCCGTGCGACTAAGGTTGGTGAGCAGTTCTTC. J is TRBJ2-1 and V is TRBV19; the D gene is possibly TRBD2 (5 bases). There are 13 residues in the CDR3. In germline, CDR1 is LNHDA, CDR2 SQIVND (reference sequence). V was clipped by 9 bases and J by 9 bases, with 18 bases between them.

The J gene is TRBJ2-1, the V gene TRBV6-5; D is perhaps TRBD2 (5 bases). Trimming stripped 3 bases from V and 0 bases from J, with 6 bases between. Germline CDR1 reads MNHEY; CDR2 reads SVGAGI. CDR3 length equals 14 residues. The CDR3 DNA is TGTGCCAGCAGTTATAGCGACTCCTACAATGAGCAGTTCTTC. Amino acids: CASSYSDSYNEQFF.